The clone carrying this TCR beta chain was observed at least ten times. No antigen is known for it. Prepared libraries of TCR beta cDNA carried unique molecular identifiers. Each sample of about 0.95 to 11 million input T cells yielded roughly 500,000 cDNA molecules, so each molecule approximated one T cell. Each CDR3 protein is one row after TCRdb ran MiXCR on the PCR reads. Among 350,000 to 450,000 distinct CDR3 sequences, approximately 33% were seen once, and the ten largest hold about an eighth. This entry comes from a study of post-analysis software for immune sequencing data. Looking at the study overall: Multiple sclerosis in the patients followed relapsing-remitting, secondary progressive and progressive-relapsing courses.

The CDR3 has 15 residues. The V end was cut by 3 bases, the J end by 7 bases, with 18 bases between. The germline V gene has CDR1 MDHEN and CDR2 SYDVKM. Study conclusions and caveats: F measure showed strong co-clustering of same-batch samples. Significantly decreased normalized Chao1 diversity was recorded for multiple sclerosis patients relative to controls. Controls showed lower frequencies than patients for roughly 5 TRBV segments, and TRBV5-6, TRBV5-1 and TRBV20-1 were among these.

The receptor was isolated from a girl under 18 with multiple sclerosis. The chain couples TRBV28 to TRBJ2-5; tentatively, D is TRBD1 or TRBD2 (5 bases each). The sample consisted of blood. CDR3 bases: TGTGCCAGCAGTTTGGTAAGGGACGAGATATGGACCCAGTACTTC. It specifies CASSLVRDEIWTQYF.